This T cell receptor (beta chain) is from a study of T-cell memory formation after mild COVID-19. The CDR3 consists of 13 residues. V lost 2 bases to trimming and J lost 6 bases, with 12 bases between them. Germline values: CDR1 GTSNPN, CDR2 SVGIG (reference sequence). TCRdb analysed the 5' RACE reads with MiXCR anew, one entry per CDR3 protein. Of 190,000 or so distinct CDR3 sequences listed, 20% to 25% are singletons. The table lists this clonotype with a few counts. The rearrangement uses TRBV30 and TRBJ2-3; D may be TRBD1 (6 bases). Sequencing was done on a sample of PBMCs or a T cell subset sorted from them (not recorded which). The receptor was isolated from an adult woman who had mild COVID-19 (a few samples of this study predate the infection). Cell type and time point are not known. CDR3: CAWSHARGDTQYF. The CDR3 DNA is TGTGCCTGGAGTCACGCAAGGGGGGATACGCAGTATTTT.